This T cell receptor (beta chain) originates from a study of cytomegalovirus exposure and HLA in healthy donors. A remark on this clone: Its cognate antigen is unknown.

The CDR3 covers 14 residues. The germline V gene encodes CDR1 SGHAT and CDR2 FQNNGV. The germline V and J ends were trimmed by 5 bases and 6 bases, with 15 bases remaining between them. Both 60 Vbeta primers and 13 Jbeta primers went into the PCR. The data were produced by immunoSEQ multiplex PCR, yet TCRdb's version contains in-frame clones alone and is incomplete. This table holds 250,000 to 350,000 clones, 80% found once. General study points: Other equally common chains were less clonally expanded than HLA-associated TCR beta chains, a later analysis showed. In an earlier analysis, productive rearrangement rates for most beta V segments clustered near 87% or 30%. Most TCR sequences proved rare, with some public TCRs found in many donors.

The chain has TRBV11-2 and TRBJ2-3; the D gene is possibly TRBD1 (5 bases). The sequenced sample consisted of PBMCs. The receptor comes from a girl aged 2 to 10 in good health and CMV-seronegative. CDR3 residues: CASSGRVGMDTQYF. The CDR3 DNA is TGTGCCAGCAGCGGCAGGGTAGGAATGGATACGCAGTATTTT.